Listed below are T cell receptor beta chains from one sample, sequenced in a study of long-term antiretroviral therapy in people with HIV. Some clones are missing from TCRdb's copy, which holds only in-frame ones; the method was immunoSEQ multiplex PCR. This repertoire shows about 17,000 clones, around 81% found once; its top ten account for under 9.5%. The sequenced sample was unsorted PBMCs, obtained 0.3 years before starting antiretroviral therapy. Every receptor here comes from a man aged 45-60 years with HIV. CDR3s include the opening cysteine and the closing phenylalanine or tryptophan. Each record gives: J gene, V gene, CDR3 protein.

J gene: TRBJ1-2; V gene: TRBV5-4; CDR3 protein: CASSPSVGELANYGYTF
J gene: TRBJ1-5; V gene: TRBV6-1; CDR3 protein: CASSAYLIDWSNQPQHF
J gene: TRBJ2-2; V gene: TRBV27; CDR3 protein: CASTQSGGINLGELFF
J gene: TRBJ2-6; V gene: TRBV2; CDR3 protein: CASSTYRANVLTF
J gene: TRBJ2-3; V gene: TRBV4-1; CDR3 protein: CASSQVGQSTDTQYF
J gene: TRBJ2-6; V gene: TRBV14; CDR3 protein: CASSPGSGANVLTF
J gene: TRBJ1-5; V gene: TRBV19; CDR3 protein: CASSPYSNQPQHF
J gene: TRBJ2-1; V gene: TRBV19; CDR3 protein: CASSMWGAVNEQFF
J gene: TRBJ1-6; V gene: TRBV18; CDR3 protein: CASSPHGHRSYNSPLHF
J gene: TRBJ2-5; V gene: TRBV7-9; CDR3 protein: CASSPWGRGQETQYF
J gene: TRBJ1-3; V gene: TRBV2; CDR3 protein: CASSEGSGNTIYF
J gene: TRBJ1-5; V gene: TRBV10-3; CDR3 protein: CAISESGGGQPQHF
J gene: TRBJ2-7; V gene: TRBV5-1; CDR3 protein: CASSNPLTSYEQYF
J gene: TRBJ2-7; V gene: TRBV4-3; CDR3 protein: CASSLDRGSSREQYF
J gene: TRBJ1-1; V gene: TRBV6-1; CDR3 protein: CASSDVFRVGEAFF
J gene: TRBJ1-5; V gene: TRBV6-5; CDR3 protein: CASSQGGWTQPQHF